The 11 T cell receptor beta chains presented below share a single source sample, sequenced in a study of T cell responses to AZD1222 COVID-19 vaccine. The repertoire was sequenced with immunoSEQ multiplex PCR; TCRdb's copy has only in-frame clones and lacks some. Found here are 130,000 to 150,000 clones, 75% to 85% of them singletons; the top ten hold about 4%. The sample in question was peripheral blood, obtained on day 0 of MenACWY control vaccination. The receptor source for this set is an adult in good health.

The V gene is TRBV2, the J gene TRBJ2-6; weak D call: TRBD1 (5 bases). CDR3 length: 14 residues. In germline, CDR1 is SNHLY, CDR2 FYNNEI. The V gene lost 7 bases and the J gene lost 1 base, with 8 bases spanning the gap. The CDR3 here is CASTQGSGANVLTF. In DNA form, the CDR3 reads TGTGCCAGCACGCAGGGTTCTGGGGCCAACGTCCTGACTTTC.

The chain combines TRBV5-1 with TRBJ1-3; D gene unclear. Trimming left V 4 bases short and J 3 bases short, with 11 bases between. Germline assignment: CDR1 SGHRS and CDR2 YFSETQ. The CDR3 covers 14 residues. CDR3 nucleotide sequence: TGCGCCAGCAGCCCGGACGGCATTGGAAACACCATATATTTT. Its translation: CASSPDGIGNTIYF.

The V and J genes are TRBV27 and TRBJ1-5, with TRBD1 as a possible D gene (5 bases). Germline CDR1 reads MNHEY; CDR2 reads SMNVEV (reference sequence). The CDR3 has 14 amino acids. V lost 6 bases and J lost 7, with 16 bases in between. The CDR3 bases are TGTGCCAGCAGCCCTGCTGGGGCAGGACAGCCCCAGCATTTT. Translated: CASSPAGAGQPQHF.

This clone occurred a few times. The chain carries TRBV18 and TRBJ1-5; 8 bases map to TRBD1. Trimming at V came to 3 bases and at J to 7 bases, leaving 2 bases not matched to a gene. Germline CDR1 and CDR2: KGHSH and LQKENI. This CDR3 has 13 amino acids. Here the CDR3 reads CASSPDREQPQHF. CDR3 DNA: TGTGCCAGCTCACCGGACAGGGAACAGCCCCAGCATTTT. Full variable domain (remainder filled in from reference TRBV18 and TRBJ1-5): NAGVMQNPRHLVRRRGQEARLRCSPMKGHSHVYWYRQLPEEGLKFMVYLQKENIIDESGMPKERFSAEFPKEGPSILRIQQVVRGDSAAYFCASSPDREQPQHFGDGTRLSIL.

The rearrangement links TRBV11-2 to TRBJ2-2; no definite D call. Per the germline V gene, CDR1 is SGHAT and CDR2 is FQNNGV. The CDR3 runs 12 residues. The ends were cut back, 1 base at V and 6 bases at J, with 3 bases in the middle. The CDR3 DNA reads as TGTGCCAGCAGCTTAGGACCCGGGGAGCTGTTTTTT. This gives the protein CASSLGPGELFF.

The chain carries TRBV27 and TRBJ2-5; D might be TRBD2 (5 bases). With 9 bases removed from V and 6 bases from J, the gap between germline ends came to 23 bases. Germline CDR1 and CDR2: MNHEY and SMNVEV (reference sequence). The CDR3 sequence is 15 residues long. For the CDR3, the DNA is TGTGCCAGTTCGGCACGGGGTTTCCTCATACAGACCCAGTACTTC. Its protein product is CASSARGFLIQTQYF.

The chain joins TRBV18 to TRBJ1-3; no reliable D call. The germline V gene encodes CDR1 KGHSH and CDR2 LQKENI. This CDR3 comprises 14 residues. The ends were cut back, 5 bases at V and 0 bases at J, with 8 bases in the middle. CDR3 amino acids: CASSTQSSGNTIYF. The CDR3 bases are TGTGCCAGCTCAACGCAAAGCTCTGGAAACACCATATATTTT. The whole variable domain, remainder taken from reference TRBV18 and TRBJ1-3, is NAGVMQNPRHLVRRRGQEARLRCSPMKGHSHVYWYRQLPEEGLKFMVYLQKENIIDESGMPKERFSAEFPKEGPSILRIQQVVRGDSAAYFCASSTQSSGNTIYFGEGSWLTVV.

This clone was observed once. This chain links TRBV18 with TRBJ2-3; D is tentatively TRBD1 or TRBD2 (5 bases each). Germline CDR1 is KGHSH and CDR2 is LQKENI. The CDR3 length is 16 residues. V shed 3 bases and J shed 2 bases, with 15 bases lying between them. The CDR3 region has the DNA TGTGCCAGCTCACCCGGGACCGACCTATTCACAGATACGCAGTATTTT. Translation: CASSPGTDLFTDTQYF.

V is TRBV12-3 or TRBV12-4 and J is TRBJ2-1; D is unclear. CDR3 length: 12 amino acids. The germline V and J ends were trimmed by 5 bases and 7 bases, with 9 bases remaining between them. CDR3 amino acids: CASSPRWNEQFF. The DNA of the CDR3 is TGTGCCAGCAGTCCTCGTTGGAATGAGCAGTTCTTC.

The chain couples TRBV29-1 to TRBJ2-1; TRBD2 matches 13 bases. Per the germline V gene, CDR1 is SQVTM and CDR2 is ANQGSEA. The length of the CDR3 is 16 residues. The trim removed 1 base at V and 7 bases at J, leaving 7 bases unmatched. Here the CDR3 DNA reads TGCAGCGTTGAAGGACTAGCGGGGGGACTCAGAAATGAGCAGTTCTTC. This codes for CSVEGLAGGLRNEQFF.

The CDR3 is CASRDTGVTGELFF. In DNA form, the CDR3 reads TGTGCCAGCAGAGATACAGGGGTCACCGGGGAGCTGTTTTTT. V usage is TRBV7-9 and J usage is TRBJ2-2; 7 bases are a match to TRBD1. The CDR3 runs 14 residues. The J segment lost 4 bases and the V segment lost 6 bases, leaving 5 bases of the junction unmatched. In germline, CDR1 is SEHNR, CDR2 FQNEAQ (reference sequence).